This is a list of T cell receptor beta chains from one sample in a study of identical twins. MiXCR was run by TCRdb on the 5' RACE reads, yielding one entry per CDR3 protein. Of 500,000 to 550,000 distinct CDR3 sequences in the sample, 20% to 25% are singletons; the top ten hold 0.48%. The sample was also linked to a second study, of yellow fever vaccine responses in identical twins.

What was sequenced was CD4+ T cells sorted from blood. Every receptor here comes from a woman younger than 30 in good health. Both conserved end residues are part of each CDR3. The D gene is left open where the match is weak.

CDR3aa: CASSWRDNYGYTF; j_gene: TRBJ1-2; v_gene: TRBV5-1; d_gene: NA
CDR3aa: CASSKSSFVPIETQYF; j_gene: TRBJ2-5; v_gene: TRBV5-1; d_gene: NA
CDR3aa: CASSQDHGGGVLF; j_gene: TRBJ1-4; v_gene: TRBV4-2; d_gene: NA
CDR3aa: CASSPSTANYGYTF; j_gene: TRBJ1-2; v_gene: TRBV7-2; d_gene: NA
CDR3aa: CSDRQDNFPDTQYF; j_gene: TRBJ2-3; v_gene: TRBV29-1; d_gene: NA
CDR3aa: CATSDLRTGRGYTF; j_gene: TRBJ1-2; v_gene: TRBV24-1; d_gene: TRBD1
CDR3aa: CASSVGISQETQYF; j_gene: TRBJ2-5; v_gene: TRBV9; d_gene: NA
CDR3aa: CASTGTKSYEQYF; j_gene: TRBJ2-7; v_gene: TRBV6-6; d_gene: TRBD2
CDR3aa: CASSQTSGESKNEQFF; j_gene: TRBJ2-1; v_gene: TRBV3-1; d_gene: TRBD2
CDR3aa: CASSFQVSTSNGQYF; j_gene: TRBJ2-7; v_gene: TRBV5-6; d_gene: NA
CDR3aa: CASSSTSKSYEQYF; j_gene: TRBJ2-7; v_gene: TRBV6-5; d_gene: NA
CDR3aa: CASSQAVEQFF; j_gene: TRBJ2-1; v_gene: TRBV2; d_gene: NA
CDR3aa: CASSLGGQHYNEQFF; j_gene: TRBJ2-1; v_gene: TRBV5-1; d_gene: TRBD1
CDR3aa: CCARDPSGRAYNEQFF; j_gene: TRBJ2-1; v_gene: TRBV20-1; d_gene: TRBD2
CDR3aa: CSASKNRQGAFPDTQYF; j_gene: TRBJ2-3; v_gene: TRBV20-1; d_gene: TRBD1
CDR3aa: CASSRAGLSLDTQYF; j_gene: TRBJ2-3; v_gene: TRBV7-2; d_gene: NA
CDR3aa: CASSPGTINTEAFF; j_gene: TRBJ1-1; v_gene: TRBV28; d_gene: NA
CDR3aa: CSARDPRRGDEQFF; j_gene: TRBJ2-1; v_gene: TRBV20-1; d_gene: TRBD2
CDR3aa: CASSYSQRAYYNEQFF; j_gene: TRBJ2-1; v_gene: TRBV6-5; d_gene: NA
CDR3aa: CASSSSGHPTEAFF; j_gene: TRBJ1-1; v_gene: TRBV5-1; d_gene: NA
CDR3aa: CASSWDIRLGTGELFF; j_gene: TRBJ2-2; v_gene: TRBV11-2; d_gene: NA
CDR3aa: CASSLEGSVSYEQFF; j_gene: TRBJ2-1; v_gene: TRBV12-3/TRBV12-4; d_gene: NA